This T cell receptor (beta chain) derives from a study of T-cell reconstitution after alpha-beta-depleted transplantation in children. Findings and limits, study-wide: In patients about two months after transplant, alpha-beta T cells reportedly arose from several hundred expanded graft clones.

With respect to this clonotype: Its antigen is as yet unknown.

Unique molecular identifiers tagged the TCRbeta library. TCRdb processed the PCR reads anew with MiXCR; each CDR3 protein has one entry. The sample holds fewer than 750,000 distinct CDR3 sequences, under 30% seen once. V lost 1 base to trimming and J lost 0 bases, with 16 bases between them. CDR1 and CDR2 from the germline V gene are LGHNT and FRNRAP. This CDR3 has 18 amino acids. The origin of this receptor is a boy under two years old who had a stem cell transplant for acute myeloid leukemia, so the T cells may come from the graft donor. The chain is built from TRBV12-5 and TRBJ1-5; no definite D call. The specimen was PBMCs, mostly from graft donor cells, collected 360 days after TCRalphabeta/CD19-depleted stem cell transplant. CDR3: CASGLDPMLRDSNQPQHF. CDR3 bases: TGTGCTAGTGGTTTGGACCCTATGCTCCGGGATAGCAATCAGCCCCAGCATTTT.